This paragraph covers one T cell receptor (beta chain) sequence. Original handling: Cell counts per sample came from amplifying reference gene primers. Data came from immunoSEQ multiplex PCR; TCRdb stores just in-frame clones and leaves some out. The V and J calls and clone size were taken over from that table, and D and trimming were inferred from the DNA. Of approximately 32,000 clones in the sample, around 88% were seen once. The sample is drawn from a study of blood T cell repertoires in COVID-19. Study summary: Italy, Spain and the United States were the sources of the convalescent and acute COVID-19 samples. Sources were T cells, B-cell-depleted T cells, or PBMCs; the material itself was cDNA or gDNA.

The CDR3 loop spans 13 amino acids. Germline CDR1 reads SNHLY; CDR2 reads FYNNEI. V gave up 5 bases and J gave up 1 base, with 8 bases separating them. This TCR derives from a woman in her sixties or seventies with active COVID-19. Sequenced input: peripheral blood. J is TRBJ2-5 and V is TRBV2; weak D call: TRBD2 (6 bases). CDR3 sequence: CASSRTTQETQYF. DNA for the CDR3: TGTGCCAGCAGTAGGACTACCCAAGAGACCCAGTACTTC.